This TCR beta chain was obtained from a study of tumor-infiltrating lymphocytes in oesophageal squamous cell carcinoma. TCRdb ran MiXCR on the reads and lists one entry per CDR3 protein. The data hold 9,500 to 14,000 distinct CDR3 sequences, with roughly three fifths observed a single time. CDR1 is SGHTA, CDR2 FQGNSA, per germline. V was cut by 6 bases and J by 0 bases, with 8 bases left in between. This CDR3 contains 13 residues. This chain connects TRBV7-2 to TRBJ1-1, with D perhaps TRBD1 (5 bases). This receptor was identified in a female donor with esophageal squamous cell carcinoma. The sample taken for sequencing was blood. The CDR3 spells CASSLTVNTEAFF. CDR3 in DNA: TGTGCCAGCAGTTTGACAGTGAACACTGAAGCTTTCTTT.